The rows below give T cell receptor beta chains drawn from one sample of a study of CD8 T cells in Susac syndrome. TCRdb used MiXCR to reprocess the immunoSEQ multiplex PCR reads, holding one entry per CDR3 protein. The table shows over 150,000 distinct CDR3 sequences, with about 94% occurring only once. The sample was CD4+ T cells from PBMCs. The receptors were sampled from a human donor with multiple sclerosis. CDR3s include the opening cysteine and the closing phenylalanine or tryptophan. The order of the fields is clone size, CDR3 length, D gene, J gene, V gene, CDR3 DNA, CDR3 protein. D genes are given only for firm matches. Where a row states a size, it is once, few, many or the class of an expanded clone; other rows omit it.

-,13,TRBD2,TRBJ2-7,TRBV7-2,TGTGCCAGCACCAAAGGGGGGACTAGCAAGCAGTACTTC,CASTKGGTSKQYF
-,15,-,TRBJ2-5,TRBV20-1,TGCAGTGCTAGTGGGTTGGGCGGAGGAGGAGAGACCCAGTACTTC,CSASGLGGGGETQYF
-,13,-,TRBJ2-3,TRBV30,TGTGCCTGGAGATACCGGGCCCCAGATACGCAGTATTTT,CAWRYRAPDTQYF
-,16,TRBD1,TRBJ1-6,TRBV11-2,TGTGCCAGCAGCACCCCCGACAGGGTCTATAATTCACCCCTCCACTTT,CASSTPDRVYNSPLHF
-,10,-,TRBJ2-2,TRBV2,TGTGCCAGCAGGACCGGGGAGCTGTTTTTT,CASRTGELFF
-,13,-,TRBJ2-1,TRBV7-2,TGTGCCAGCAGCTTAGCGGCCTACAATGAGCAGTTCTTC,CASSLAAYNEQFF
-,16,TRBD2,TRBJ2-3,TRBV30,TGTGCCTGGAGTGTCGGTTCGGGACTAGTAACAGATACGCAGTATTTT,CAWSVGSGLVTDTQYF
once,15,TRBD2,TRBJ2-2,TRBV5-4,TGTGCCAGCAGCTTGGAAGCGGGGGGGCCCGGGGAGCTGTTTTTT,CASSLEAGGPGELFF
-,13,-,TRBJ1-5,TRBV12-3/TRBV12-4,TGTGCCAGCTCGGGCCCCCTCAATCAGCCCCAGCATTTT,CASSGPLNQPQHF
-,15,TRBD1,TRBJ2-2,TRBV7-3,TGTGCCAGCAGCTTAGGGACAGCGAACACCGGGGAGCTGTTTTTT,CASSLGTANTGELFF
-,14,-,TRBJ2-3,TRBV24-1,TGTGCCACCAGTGCCCCCAGGGGGGGAGATACGCAGTATTTT,CATSAPRGGDTQYF
-,15,TRBD1,TRBJ2-3,TRBV5-1,TGCGCCAGCAGCGCAGGGACAGTGGAAAGAGATACGCAGTATTTT,CASSAGTVERDTQYF
-,15,-,TRBJ2-5,TRBV24-1,TGTGCCACCAGTGATTTGGGGGCAGGTAGAGAGACCCAGTACTTC,CATSDLGAGRETQYF